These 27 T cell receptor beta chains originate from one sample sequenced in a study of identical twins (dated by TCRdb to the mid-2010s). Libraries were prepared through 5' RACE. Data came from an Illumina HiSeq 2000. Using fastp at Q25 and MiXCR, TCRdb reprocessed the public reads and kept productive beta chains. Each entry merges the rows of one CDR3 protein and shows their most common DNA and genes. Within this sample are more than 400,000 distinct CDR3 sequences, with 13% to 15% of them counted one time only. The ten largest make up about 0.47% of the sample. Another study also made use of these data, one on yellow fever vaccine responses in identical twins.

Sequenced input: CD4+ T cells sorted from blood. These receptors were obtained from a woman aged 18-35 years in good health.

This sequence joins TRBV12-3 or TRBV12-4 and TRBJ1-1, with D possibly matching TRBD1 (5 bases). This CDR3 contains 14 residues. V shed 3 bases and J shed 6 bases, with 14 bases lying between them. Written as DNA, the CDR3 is TGTGCCAGCAGTTTCCGATCGGGGGGTGCTGAAGCTTTCTTT. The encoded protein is CASSFRSGGAEAFF.

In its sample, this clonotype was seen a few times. The CDR3: CASRPGKDSYEQYV. The CDR3 region has the DNA TGCGCCTCTCGCCCAGGGAAGGACTCCTACGAGCAGTACGTC. The gene calls are TRBV5-1 and TRBJ2-7; the D gene is possibly TRBD1 (5 bases). The CDR3 spans 14 residues. The V end was cut by 10 bases, the J end by 0 bases, with 17 bases between. Germline-derived CDR1 and CDR2 are SGHRS and YFSETQ.

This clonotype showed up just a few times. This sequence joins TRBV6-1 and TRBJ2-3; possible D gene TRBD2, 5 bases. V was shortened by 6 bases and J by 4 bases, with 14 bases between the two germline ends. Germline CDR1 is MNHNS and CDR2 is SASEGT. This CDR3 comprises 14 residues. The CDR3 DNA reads TGTGCCAGCAGCCGTCTTACTAGTGCAGATACGCAGTATTTT. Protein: CASSRLTSADTQYF.

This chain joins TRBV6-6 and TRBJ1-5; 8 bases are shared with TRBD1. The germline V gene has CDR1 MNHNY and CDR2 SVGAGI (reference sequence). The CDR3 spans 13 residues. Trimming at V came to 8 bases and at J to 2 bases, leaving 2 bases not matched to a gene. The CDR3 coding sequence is TGTGCCAGCGGACAGGGACGCAATCAGCCCCAGCATTTT. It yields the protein CASGQGRNQPQHF.

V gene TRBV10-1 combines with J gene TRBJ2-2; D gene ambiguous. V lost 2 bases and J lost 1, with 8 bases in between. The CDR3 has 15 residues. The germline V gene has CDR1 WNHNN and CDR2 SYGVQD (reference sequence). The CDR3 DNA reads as TGCGCCAGCAGTGAGGATAGCAGGAACACCGGGGAGCTGTTTTTT. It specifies CASSEDSRNTGELFF.

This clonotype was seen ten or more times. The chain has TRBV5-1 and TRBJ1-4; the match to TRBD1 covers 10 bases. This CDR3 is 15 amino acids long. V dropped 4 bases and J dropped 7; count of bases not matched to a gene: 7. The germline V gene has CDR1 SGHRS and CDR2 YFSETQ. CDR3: CASSPGQGRSEKLFF. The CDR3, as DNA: TGCGCCAGCAGCCCGGGACAGGGGAGGAGTGAAAAACTGTTTTTT.

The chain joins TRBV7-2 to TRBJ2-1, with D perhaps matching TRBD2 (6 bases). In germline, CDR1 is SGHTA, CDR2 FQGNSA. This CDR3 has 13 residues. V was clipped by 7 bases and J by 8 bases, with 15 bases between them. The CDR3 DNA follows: TGTGCCAGCACCCCGACTAGGAACTATGAGCAGTTCTTC. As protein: CASTPTRNYEQFF.

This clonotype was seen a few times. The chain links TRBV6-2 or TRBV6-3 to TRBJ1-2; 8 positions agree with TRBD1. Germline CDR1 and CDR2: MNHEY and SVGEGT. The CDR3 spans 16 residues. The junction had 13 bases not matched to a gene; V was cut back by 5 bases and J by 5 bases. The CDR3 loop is CASSRPDRGFGYGYTF. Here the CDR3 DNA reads TGTGCCAGCAGTAGACCCGACAGGGGTTTCGGGTATGGCTACACCTTC.

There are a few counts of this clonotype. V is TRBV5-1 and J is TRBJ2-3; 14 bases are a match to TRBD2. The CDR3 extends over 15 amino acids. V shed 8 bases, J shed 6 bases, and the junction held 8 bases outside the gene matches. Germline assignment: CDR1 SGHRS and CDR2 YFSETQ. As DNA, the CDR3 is TGCGCCAGTCGACTAGCGGGAGGGCCATGGGATACGCAGTATTTT. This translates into CASRLAGGPWDTQYF.

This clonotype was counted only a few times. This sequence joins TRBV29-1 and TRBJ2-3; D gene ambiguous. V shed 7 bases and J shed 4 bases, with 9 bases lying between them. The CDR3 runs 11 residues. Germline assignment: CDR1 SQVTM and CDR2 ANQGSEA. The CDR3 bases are TGCAGCGCCTTGGACCCAGATACGCAGTATTTT. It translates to CSALDPDTQYF.

This CDR3 is CTSSPAGQGVSPLHF. The CDR3 DNA is TGTACCAGCAGCCCGGCGGGACAGGGCGTTTCACCCCTCCACTTT. The chain has TRBV7-2 and TRBJ1-6; the match to TRBD1 covers 9 bases. The CDR3 length is 15 residues. With 5 bases clipped from V and 9 bases from J, the junction kept 8 bases outside the gene matches. Germline CDR1 SGHTA, CDR2 FQGNSA.

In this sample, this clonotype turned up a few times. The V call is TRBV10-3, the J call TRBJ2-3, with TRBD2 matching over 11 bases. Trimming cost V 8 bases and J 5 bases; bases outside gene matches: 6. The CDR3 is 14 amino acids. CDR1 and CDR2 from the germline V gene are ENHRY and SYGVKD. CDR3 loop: CAISTSGTEDTQYF. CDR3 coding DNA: TGTGCCATCTCGACTAGCGGGACCGAAGATACGCAGTATTTT.

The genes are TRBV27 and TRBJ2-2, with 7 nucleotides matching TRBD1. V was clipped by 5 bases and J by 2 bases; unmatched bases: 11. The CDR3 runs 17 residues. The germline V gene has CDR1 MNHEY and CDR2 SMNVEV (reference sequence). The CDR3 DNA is TGTGCCAGCAGTCCCCCCCGCAGGGGGATTAACACCGGGGAGCTGTTTTTT. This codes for CASSPPRRGINTGELFF.

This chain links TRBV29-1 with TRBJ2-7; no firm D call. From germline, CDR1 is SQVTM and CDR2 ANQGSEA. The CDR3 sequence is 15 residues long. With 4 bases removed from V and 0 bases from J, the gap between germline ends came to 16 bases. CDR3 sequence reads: CSVVSRPAGSYEQYF. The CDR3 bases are TGCAGCGTTGTGAGTAGACCTGCAGGCTCCTACGAGCAGTACTTC.

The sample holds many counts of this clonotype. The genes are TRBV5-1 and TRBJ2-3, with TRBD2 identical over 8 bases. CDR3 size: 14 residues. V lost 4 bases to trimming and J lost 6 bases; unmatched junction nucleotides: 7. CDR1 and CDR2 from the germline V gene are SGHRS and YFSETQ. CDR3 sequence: CASSHGGAGDTQYF. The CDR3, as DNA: TGCGCCAGCAGCCACGGGGGGGCCGGGGATACGCAGTATTTT.

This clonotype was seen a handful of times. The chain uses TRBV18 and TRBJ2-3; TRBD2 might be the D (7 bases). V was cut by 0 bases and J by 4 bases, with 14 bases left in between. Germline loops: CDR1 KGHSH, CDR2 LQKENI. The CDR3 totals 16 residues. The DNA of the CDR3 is TGTGCCAGCTCACCACCGGGGGGGGCCTTGGCAGATACGCAGTATTTT. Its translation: CASSPPGGALADTQYF.

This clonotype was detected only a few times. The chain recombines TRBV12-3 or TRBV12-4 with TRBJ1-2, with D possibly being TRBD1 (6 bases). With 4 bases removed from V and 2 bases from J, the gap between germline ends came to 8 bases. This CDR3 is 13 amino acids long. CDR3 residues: CASSYTGNYGYTF. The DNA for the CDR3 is TGTGCCAGCAGTTACACAGGGAACTATGGCTACACCTTC.

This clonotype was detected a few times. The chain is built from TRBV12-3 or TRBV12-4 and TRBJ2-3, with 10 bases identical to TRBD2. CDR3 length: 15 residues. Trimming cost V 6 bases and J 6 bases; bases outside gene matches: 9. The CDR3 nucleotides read TGTGCCAGCAGCCGACTAGCGGGCCGAGAGGATACGCAGTATTTT. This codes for CASSRLAGREDTQYF.

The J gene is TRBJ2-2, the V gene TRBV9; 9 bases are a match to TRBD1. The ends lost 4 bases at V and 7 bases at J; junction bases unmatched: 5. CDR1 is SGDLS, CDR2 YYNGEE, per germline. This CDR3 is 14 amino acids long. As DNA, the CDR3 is TGTGCCAGCAGCCAAGGACAGGGGAACGGGGAGCTGTTTTTT. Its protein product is CASSQGQGNGELFF.

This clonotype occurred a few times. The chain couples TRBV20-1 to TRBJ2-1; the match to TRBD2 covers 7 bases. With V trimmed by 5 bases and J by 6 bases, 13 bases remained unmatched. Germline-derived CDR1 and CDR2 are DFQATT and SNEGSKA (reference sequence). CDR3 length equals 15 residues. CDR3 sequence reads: CSAETPGLLLNEQFF. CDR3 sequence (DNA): TGCAGTGCTGAAACCCCGGGACTACTCCTCAATGAGCAGTTCTTC.

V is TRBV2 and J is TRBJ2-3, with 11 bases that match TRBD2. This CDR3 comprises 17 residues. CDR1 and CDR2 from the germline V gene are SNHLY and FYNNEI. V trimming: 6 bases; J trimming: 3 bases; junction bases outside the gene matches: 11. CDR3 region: CASRNRLGTSGTDTQYF. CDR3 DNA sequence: TGTGCCAGCAGGAACCGACTAGGGACTAGCGGAACAGATACGCAGTATTTT.

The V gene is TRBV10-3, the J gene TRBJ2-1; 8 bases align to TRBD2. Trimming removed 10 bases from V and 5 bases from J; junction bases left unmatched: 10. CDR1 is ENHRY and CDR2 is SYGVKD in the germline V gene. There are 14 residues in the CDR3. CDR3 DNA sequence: TGTGCCACCGGGGGGGAGTCCCCTAACAATGAGCAGTTCTTC. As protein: CATGGESPNNEQFF.

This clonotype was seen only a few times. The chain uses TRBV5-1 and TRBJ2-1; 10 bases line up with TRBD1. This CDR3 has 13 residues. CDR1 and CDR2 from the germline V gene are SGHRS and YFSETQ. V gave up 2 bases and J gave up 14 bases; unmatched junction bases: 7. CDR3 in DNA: TGCGCCAGCAGCTTATTTGGGGACAGGGGAAAGTTCTTC. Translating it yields CASSLFGDRGKFF.

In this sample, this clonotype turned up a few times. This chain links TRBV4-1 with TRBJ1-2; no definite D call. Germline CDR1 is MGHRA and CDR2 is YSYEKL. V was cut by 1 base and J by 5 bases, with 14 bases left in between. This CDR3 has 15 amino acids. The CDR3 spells CASSQATRREYGYTF. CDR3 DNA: TGCGCCAGCAGCCAAGCTACCAGGAGGGAATATGGCTACACCTTC.

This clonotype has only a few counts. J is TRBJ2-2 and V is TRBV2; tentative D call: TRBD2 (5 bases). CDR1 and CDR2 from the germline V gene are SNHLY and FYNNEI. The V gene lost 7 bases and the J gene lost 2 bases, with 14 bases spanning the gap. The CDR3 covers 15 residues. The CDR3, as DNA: TGTGCCAGCAACGACTACAGCCCAAACACCGGGGAGCTGTTTTTT. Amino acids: CASNDYSPNTGELFF.

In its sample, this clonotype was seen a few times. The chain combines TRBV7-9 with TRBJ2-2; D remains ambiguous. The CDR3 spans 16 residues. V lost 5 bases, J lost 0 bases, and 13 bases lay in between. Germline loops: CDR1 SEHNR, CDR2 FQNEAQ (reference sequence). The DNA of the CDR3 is TGTGCCAGCAGCCTTAGGAGCGTAACGAACACCGGGGAGCTGTTTTTT. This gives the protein CASSLRSVTNTGELFF.

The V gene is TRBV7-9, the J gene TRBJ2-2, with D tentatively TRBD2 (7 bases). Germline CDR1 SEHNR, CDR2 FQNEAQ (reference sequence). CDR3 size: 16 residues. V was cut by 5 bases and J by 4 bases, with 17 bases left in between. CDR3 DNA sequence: TGTGCCAGCAGCCCGGAGGCGGGGGCTGGCACCGGGGAGCTGTTTTTT. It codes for CASSPEAGAGTGELFF.